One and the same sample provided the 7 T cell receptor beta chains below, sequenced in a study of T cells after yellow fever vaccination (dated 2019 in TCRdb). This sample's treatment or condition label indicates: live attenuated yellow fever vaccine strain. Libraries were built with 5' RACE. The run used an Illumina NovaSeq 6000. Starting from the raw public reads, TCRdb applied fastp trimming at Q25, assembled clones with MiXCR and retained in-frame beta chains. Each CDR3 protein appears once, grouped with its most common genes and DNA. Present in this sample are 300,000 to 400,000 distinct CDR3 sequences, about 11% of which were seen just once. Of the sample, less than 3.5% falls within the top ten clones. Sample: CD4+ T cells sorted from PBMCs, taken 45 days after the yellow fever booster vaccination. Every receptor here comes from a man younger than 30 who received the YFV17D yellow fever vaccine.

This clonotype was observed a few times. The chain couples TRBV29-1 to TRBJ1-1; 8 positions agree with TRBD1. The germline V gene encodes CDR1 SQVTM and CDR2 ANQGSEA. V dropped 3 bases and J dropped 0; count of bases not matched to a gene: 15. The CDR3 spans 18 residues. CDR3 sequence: CSVDADRGFRDMNTEAFF. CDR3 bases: TGCAGCGTTGATGCTGACAGGGGCTTTAGAGATATGAACACTGAAGCTTTCTTT.

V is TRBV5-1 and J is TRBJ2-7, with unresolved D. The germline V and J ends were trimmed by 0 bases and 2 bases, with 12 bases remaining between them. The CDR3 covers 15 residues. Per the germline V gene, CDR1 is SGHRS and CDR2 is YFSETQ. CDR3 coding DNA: TGCGCCAGCAGCTTGGCAAACAGTGCGACCTACGAGCAGTACTTC. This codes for CASSLANSATYEQYF.

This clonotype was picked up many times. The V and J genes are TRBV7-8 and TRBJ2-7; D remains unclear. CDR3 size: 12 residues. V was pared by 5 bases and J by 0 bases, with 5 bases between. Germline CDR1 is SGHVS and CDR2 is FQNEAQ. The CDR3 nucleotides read TGTGCCAGCAGCCTAAACTCCTACGAGCAGTACGTC. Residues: CASSLNSYEQYV.

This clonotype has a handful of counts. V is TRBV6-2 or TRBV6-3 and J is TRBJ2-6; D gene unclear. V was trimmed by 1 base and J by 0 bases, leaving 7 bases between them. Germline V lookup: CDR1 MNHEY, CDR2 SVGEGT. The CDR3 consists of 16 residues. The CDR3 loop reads CASSYFSLSGANVLTF. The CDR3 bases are TGTGCCAGCAGTTACTTTTCCCTCTCTGGGGCCAACGTCCTGACTTTC.

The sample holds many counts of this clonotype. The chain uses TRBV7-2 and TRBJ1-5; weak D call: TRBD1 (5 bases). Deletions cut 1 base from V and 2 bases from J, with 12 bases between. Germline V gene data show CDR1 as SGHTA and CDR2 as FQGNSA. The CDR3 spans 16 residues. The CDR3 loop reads CASSLGAGYRNQPQHF. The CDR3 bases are TGTGCCAGCAGCTTAGGAGCAGGGTACCGCAATCAGCCCCAGCATTTT.

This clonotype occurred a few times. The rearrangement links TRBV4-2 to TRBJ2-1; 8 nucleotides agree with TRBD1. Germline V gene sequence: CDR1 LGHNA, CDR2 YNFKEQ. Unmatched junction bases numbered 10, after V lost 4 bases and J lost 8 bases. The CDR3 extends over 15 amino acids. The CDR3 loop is CASSPGTGPFDEQFF. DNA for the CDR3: TGTGCCAGCAGCCCCGGGACAGGCCCCTTCGATGAGCAGTTCTTC.

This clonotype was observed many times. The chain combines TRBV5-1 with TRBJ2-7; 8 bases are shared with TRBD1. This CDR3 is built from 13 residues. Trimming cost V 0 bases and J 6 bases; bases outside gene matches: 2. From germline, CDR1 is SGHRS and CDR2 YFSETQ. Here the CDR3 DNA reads TGCGCCAGCAGCTTGGATCAGGGGGCCGAGCAGTACTTC. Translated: CASSLDQGAEQYF.